This is a list of T cell receptor beta chains from one sample in a study of memory CD4+ T cells and cytomegalovirus serostatus. Libraries were prepared by immunoSEQ multiplex PCR; TCRdb keeps only in-frame clonotypes and omits some of them. Here the sample spans 56,000 or so clones, around 80% being singletons. The sequencing input was memory CD4+ T cells from blood. The receptors were sampled from an adult in good health and CMV-seronegative. Some clones in this sample may be carry-over from other donors' samples. Both conserved end residues are part of each CDR3. The order of the fields is J gene, V gene, CDR3 protein.

TRBJ2-6 TRBV6-1 CASSVDGSSGANVLTF
TRBJ1-6 TRBV28 CASSPPGTGGSPLHF
TRBJ1-2 TRBV4-1 CASSLSGQGQGYTF
TRBJ1-6 TRBV6-1 CASSGTQHGTTNSPLHF
TRBJ2-7 TRBV27 CASSSLGAGGYEQYF
TRBJ2-7 TRBV5-5 CASSLQTGGPYEQYF
TRBJ2-5 TRBV29-1 CSTQGQETQYF
TRBJ2-7 TRBV5-6 CASSFVRTSGGGYEQYF
TRBJ2-5 TRBV29-1 CSVEGSGRETQYF
TRBJ1-2 TRBV4-1 CASSQGSRAHHNYGYTF
TRBJ2-5 TRBV5-4 CASSPGLAQETQYF
TRBJ2-1 TRBV4-3 CASSRRLGNEQFF
TRBJ2-7 TRBV5-1 CASSSTSASYEQYF
TRBJ2-7 TRBV10-3 CATEDKFSSYEQYF
TRBJ2-2 TRBV29-1 CSVGSRGRIGELFF
TRBJ2-7 TRBV5-4 CASSFSTLISRGRSYEQYF
TRBJ2-1 TRBV4-1 CASSRGQGWYNEQFF
TRBJ1-1 TRBV29-1 CSVNSEGTEAFF
TRBJ2-7 TRBV7-2 CASSPAPGGLYEQYF
TRBJ1-6 TRBV27 CASSLLGLRLDNSPLHF
TRBJ2-7 TRBV27 CASSLRLRAYEQYF
TRBJ2-7 TRBV7-2 CASSLMGQGAGEQYF
TRBJ2-1 TRBV10-3 CAISESRVRSGGLNEQFF